This T cell receptor beta chain was identified during a study of human T cells and chemical hapten exposure. Study details: How much TCR each sample yielded varied, mostly because pooled library volumes differed slightly. Study observations and caveats: No change in TCRs above 1 in 1000 frequency was produced by DPC sensitization.

Specified time point: patch test 1, 2 weeks after DPC sensitization. Indicated treatment: therapeutic diphenylcyclopropenone sensitization with weekly scalp DPC. Suited to DPC and affected by alopecia, the donors ranged from 18 to 70 years old. This clonotype turned up a few times. Its target is not known. TCRdb re-derived calls from the RACE reads in MiXCR, one entry per CDR3 protein. The sample has about 14,000 distinct CDR3 sequences, about 16% seen once; the top ten hold about 7.8%. The length of the CDR3 is 16 residues. V trimming: 1 base; J trimming: 4 bases; junction bases outside the gene matches: 5. Germline V gene data show CDR1 as SGHTA and CDR2 as FQGNSA.

This TCR was recovered from a woman aged 25 to 39 with alopecia areata. Some clones in this sample may be carry-over from other donors' samples. Sequenced material: whole blood, taken in connection with sensitization to the hapten diphenylcyclopropenone (DPC). The rearrangement links TRBV7-2 to TRBJ2-1; TRBD2 agrees at 9 bases. In nucleotides, the CDR3 is TGTGCCAGCAGCTTAGTCCGACTAGCGGTTTACAATGAGCAGTTCTTC. Amino acids: CASSLVRLAVYNEQFF.